This T cell receptor beta chain was profiled in a study of T cell responses to AZD1222 COVID-19 vaccine. V was trimmed by 3 bases and J by 5 bases, leaving 13 bases between them. Looked up from germline, CDR1 is SNHLY and CDR2 is FYNNEI. CDR3 length: 14 amino acids. Profiled with immunoSEQ multiplex PCR; TCRdb holds only in-frame clones, not every one. The sample lists 120,000 to 150,000 clones, approximately 90% occurring once. About this clone itself: Its matching antigen is unknown.

General study findings and limits: Rises in breadth and depth of Spike-specific TCRs came after two AZD1222 doses. Unmutated variant regions are reportedly targeted by nearly half of spike-specific TCRs.

Sample: peripheral blood, taken on day 0 of AZD1222 vaccination. This receptor was obtained from an adult in good health. The V gene is TRBV2, the J gene TRBJ2-5, with a possible D match to TRBD2 (7 bases). The CDR3 DNA sequence: TGTGCCAGCAGTGATTGGGAGGGGGGCGAGACCCAGTACTTC. This translates into CASSDWEGGETQYF.